This T cell receptor (beta chain) stems from a study of blood T cell repertoires in COVID-19. The table came from immunoSEQ multiplex PCR; TCRdb's copy has only in-frame clones and leaves some out. This table has more than 150,000 clones, approximately 87% appearing once. The length of the CDR3 is 11 residues. The V end was cut by 3 bases, the J end by 10 bases, with 8 bases between. Per germline, CDR1 SGHNT and CDR2 YYREEE (reference sequence). The receptor comes from a woman aged 65 to 85 with COVID-19, enrolled during active disease. The rearrangement links TRBV5-4 to TRBJ2-1; D is perhaps TRBD1 (6 bases). Sequencing was performed on peripheral blood. CDR3 region: CASSSRGEQFF. In DNA, the CDR3 is TGTGCCAGCAGCTCCAGGGGCGAGCAGTTCTTC.